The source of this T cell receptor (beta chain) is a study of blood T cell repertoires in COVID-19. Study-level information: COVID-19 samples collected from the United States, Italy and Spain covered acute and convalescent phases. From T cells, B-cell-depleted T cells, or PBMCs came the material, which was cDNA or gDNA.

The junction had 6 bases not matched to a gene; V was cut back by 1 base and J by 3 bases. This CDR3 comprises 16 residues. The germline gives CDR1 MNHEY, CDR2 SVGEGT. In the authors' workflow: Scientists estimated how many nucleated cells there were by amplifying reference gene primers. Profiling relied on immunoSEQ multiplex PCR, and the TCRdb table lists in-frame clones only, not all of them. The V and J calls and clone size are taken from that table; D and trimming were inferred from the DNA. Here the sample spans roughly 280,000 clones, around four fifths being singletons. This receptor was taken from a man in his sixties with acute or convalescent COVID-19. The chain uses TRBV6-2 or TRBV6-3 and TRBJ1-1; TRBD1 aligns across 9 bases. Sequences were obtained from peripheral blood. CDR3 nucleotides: TGTGCCAGCAGTTACTGGGACAGGGTTTTGGACACTGAAGCTTTCTTT. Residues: CASSYWDRVLDTEAFF.